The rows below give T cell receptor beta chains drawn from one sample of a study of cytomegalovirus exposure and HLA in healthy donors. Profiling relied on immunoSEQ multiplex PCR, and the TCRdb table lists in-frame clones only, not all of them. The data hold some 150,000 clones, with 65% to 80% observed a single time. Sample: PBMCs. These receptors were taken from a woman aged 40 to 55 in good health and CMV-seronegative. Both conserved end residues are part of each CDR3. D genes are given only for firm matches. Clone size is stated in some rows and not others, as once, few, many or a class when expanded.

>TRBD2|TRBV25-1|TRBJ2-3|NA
CASSGLAGITDTQYF
TGTGCCAGCAGTGGACTAGCGGGGATCACAGATACGCAGTATTTT
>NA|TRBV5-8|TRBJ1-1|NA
CASSWGQGEAFF
TGTGCCAGCAGCTGGGGGCAGGGAGAAGCTTTCTTT
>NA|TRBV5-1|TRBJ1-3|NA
CASSLFTGGNTIYF
TGCGCCAGCAGCTTGTTTACGGGTGGAAACACCATATATTTT
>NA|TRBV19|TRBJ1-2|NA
CASSIDRGNYGYTF
TGTGCCAGTAGTATAGACAGGGGTAACTATGGCTACACCTTC
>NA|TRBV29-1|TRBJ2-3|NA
CSVEGGRGADTQYF
TGCAGCGTTGAAGGGGGCAGGGGCGCAGATACGCAGTATTTT
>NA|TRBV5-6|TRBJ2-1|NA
CASSLEWPLSYNEQFF
TGTGCCAGCAGCTTGGAATGGCCCCTCTCCTACAATGAGCAGTTCTTC
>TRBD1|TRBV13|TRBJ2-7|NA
CASSQIPGTAVDEQYF
TGTGCCAGCAGCCAGATACCCGGGACAGCGGTCGACGAGCAGTACTTC
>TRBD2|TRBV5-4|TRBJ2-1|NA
CASSPGTSGRGGEQFF
TGTGCCAGCAGCCCCGGGACTAGCGGGAGGGGGGGTGAGCAGTTCTTC
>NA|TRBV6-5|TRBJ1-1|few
CASSPGVGWNTEAFF
TGTGCCAGCAGCCCAGGGGTAGGGTGGAACACTGAAGCTTTCTTT
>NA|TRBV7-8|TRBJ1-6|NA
CASSPPVRSSPLHF
TGTGCCAGCAGCCCGCCGGTTAGGAGTTCACCCCTCCACTTT
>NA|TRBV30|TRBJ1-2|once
CAWSVWHNRYTF
TGTGCCTGGAGTGTATGGCATAACCGCTACACCTTC